One sample yielded the 4 T cell receptor beta chains listed below, sequenced in a study of blood T cell repertoires in COVID-19. TCRdb keeps only in-frame clones here, not all; method: immunoSEQ multiplex PCR. The sample lists about 220,000 clones; 75% to 85% were seen once. Sample: peripheral blood. The receptors originated from an elderly woman with COVID-19, enrolled during active disease.

The chain is built from TRBV7-2 and TRBJ1-2; 8 bases are a match to TRBD1. This CDR3 is 15 amino acids long. Per germline, CDR1 SGHTA and CDR2 FQGNSA. V shed 3 bases, J shed 2 bases, and the junction held 5 bases outside the gene matches. The CDR3 protein is CASSLARQGNYGYTF. Here the CDR3 DNA reads TGTGCCAGCAGCTTGGCCCGACAGGGGAACTATGGCTACACCTTC.

The chain combines TRBV18 with TRBJ1-2, with D possibly being TRBD1 (6 bases). This CDR3 has 13 residues. The germline CDR1 and CDR2 sequences are KGHSH and LQKENI. Trimming stripped 5 bases from V and 8 bases from J, with 15 bases between. The chain's CDR3 is CASSVQGFRGYTF. The CDR3 nucleotides are TGTGCCAGCTCAGTACAGGGTTTCAGGGGCTACACCTTC.

V is TRBV6-2 or TRBV6-3 and J is TRBJ1-5; 9 bases are shared with TRBD1. CDR1 and CDR2 (germline): MNHEY, SVGEGT. Trimming took 5 bases from V and 6 from J; bases not matched to a gene: 8. The CDR3 length is 15 residues. The CDR3 protein is CASSPWGQGSQPQHF. DNA for the CDR3: TGTGCCAGCAGTCCCTGGGGACAGGGAAGTCAGCCCCAGCATTTT.

The chain has TRBV27 and TRBJ1-6, with a tentative D call TRBD1 (6 bases). Trimming shortened V by 2 bases and J by 6 bases, and 14 bases separated the two germline ends. The CDR3 runs to 16 residues. Germline values: CDR1 MNHEY, CDR2 SMNVEV (reference sequence). The CDR3, as DNA: TGTGCCAGCAGTTTAGGGGGACAAACCCCTAATTCACCCCTCCACTTT. This translates into CASSLGGQTPNSPLHF.